This T cell receptor (beta chain) comes out of a study of blood T cell repertoires in COVID-19. Participants reported their clinical history, and cohort assignment relied on those reports. Donors of Cohort 3 who recovered were those that had two negative PCRs, clearance, or symptom resolution. Clones were sequenced by immunoSEQ multiplex PCR, and TCRdb holds only the in-frame ones, with some missing. The sample carries around 310,000 clones, around nine tenths recorded once. The CDR3 is 15 amino acids. Germline assignment: CDR1 LNHDA and CDR2 SQIVND (reference sequence). V lost 6 bases, J lost 2 bases, and 7 bases stayed unmatched.

The J gene is TRBJ1-3, the V gene TRBV19; 7 bases line up with TRBD1. Sample: PBMCs or T cells enriched from blood (not recorded which). This receptor was identified in a young man who had recovered from COVID-19. The CDR3 bases are TGTGCCAGTAGCTACCCCACAGGGGCTGGAAACACCATATATTTT. Protein: CASSYPTGAGNTIYF.